The 28 T cell receptor beta chains below come from one sample, sequenced in a study of T cell responses to AZD1222 COVID-19 vaccine. The protocol was immunoSEQ multiplex PCR, while the TCRdb copy is restricted to in-frame clones and leaves out a portion. The sample records approximately 100,000 clones, over 85% being singletons. Sequencing was performed on peripheral blood, taken on day 0 of MenACWY control vaccination. The receptors here all came from an adult in good health.

The rearrangement uses TRBV7-9 and TRBJ1-4; TRBD1 might be the D (6 bases). V was trimmed by 2 bases and J by 12 bases, leaving 7 bases between them. Looked up from germline, CDR1 is SEHNR and CDR2 is FQNEAQ (reference sequence). The CDR3 contains 11 residues. The DNA of the CDR3 is TGTGCCAGCAGCTTATACAGGGAACTGTTTTTT. Translation: CASSLYRELFF. The full variable domain, with the rest looked up from reference TRBV7-9 and TRBJ1-4, is DTGVSQNPRHKITKRGQNVTFRCDPISEHNRLYWYRQTLGQGPEFLTYFQNEAQLEKSRLLSDRFSAERPKGSFSTLEIQRTEQGDSAMYLCASSLYRELFFGSGTQLSVL.

The chain recombines TRBV6-6 with TRBJ2-2; D may be TRBD1 or TRBD2 (6 bases each). The CDR3 contains 15 residues. Germline assignment: CDR1 MNHNY and CDR2 SVGAGI (reference sequence). V dropped 0 bases and J dropped 6 bases, with 11 bases sitting between them. Here the CDR3 reads CASSYSRGAAGELFF. The CDR3 region has the DNA TGTGCCAGCAGTTACTCGAGGGGGGCTGCCGGGGAGCTGTTTTTT.

The chain is built from TRBV13 and TRBJ2-5, with D hard to call. CDR3 length: 13 amino acids. The V end lost 0 bases, the J end lost 7 bases, and 9 bases lay between the germline ends. The V gene's germline CDR1 is PRHDT and CDR2 FYEKMQ (reference sequence). The CDR3, as DNA: TGTGCCAGCAGCTTAGGCGCCAAGGGGACCCAGTACTTC. It is translated as CASSLGAKGTQYF. Drawing the rest from reference TRBV13 and TRBJ2-5, the complete variable domain is AAGVIQSPRHLIKEKRETATLKCYPIPRHDTVYWYQQGPGQDPQFLISFYEKMQSDKGSIPDRFSAQQFSDYHSELNMSSLELGDSALYFCASSLGAKGTQYFGPGTRLLVL.

V is TRBV10-3 and J is TRBJ2-1; D is unclear. Trimming stripped 2 bases from V and 4 bases from J, with 6 bases between. The CDR3 has 13 residues. Germline CDR1 and CDR2: ENHRY and SYGVKD. The CDR3 reads CAISEERYNEQFF. The CDR3, as DNA: TGTGCCATCAGTGAGGAACGGTACAATGAGCAGTTCTTC.

The rearrangement links TRBV7-9 to TRBJ2-3; the match to TRBD1 covers 8 bases. This CDR3 has 16 residues. J was trimmed by 11 bases and V by 4 bases; bases with no gene match: 17. Per the germline V gene, CDR1 is SEHNR and CDR2 is FQNEAQ (reference sequence). Here the CDR3 reads CASSSTGGQEGDWQYF. Here the CDR3 DNA reads TGTGCCAGCAGCTCCACTGGGGGACAGGAGGGGGATTGGCAGTATTTT.

This chain links TRBV28 with TRBJ1-1, with a tentative D call TRBD1 (5 bases). The CDR3 extends over 15 amino acids. V lost 1 base to trimming and J lost 0 bases, with 9 bases between them. Germline V gene lookup returns CDR1 MDHEN and CDR2 SYDVKM. This CDR3 is CASSLLGLLNTEAFF. Here the CDR3 DNA reads TGTGCCAGCAGTTTATTGGGACTGTTGAACACTGAAGCTTTCTTT.

The rearrangement uses TRBV11-2 and TRBJ2-4; maybe TRBD2 (5 bases). CDR1 is SGHAT, CDR2 FQNNGV, per germline. This CDR3 contains 14 residues. The germline V and J ends were trimmed by 1 base and 7 bases, with 11 bases remaining between them. The CDR3 region has the DNA TGTGCCAGCAGCTTAGGAGGGTCGTTGAACATTCAGTACTTC. Translated, it gives CASSLGGSLNIQYF. Using reference TRBV11-2 and TRBJ2-4 for the parts outside the CDR3, the full variable domain is EAGVAQSPRYKIIEKRQSVAFWCNPISGHATLYWYQQILGQGPKLLIQFQNNGVVDDSQLPKDRFSAERLKGVDSTLKIQPAKLEDSAVYLCASSLGGSLNIQYFGAGTRLSVL.

V gene TRBV30 combines with J gene TRBJ1-4; D may be TRBD1 (5 bases). The CDR3 loop spans 15 amino acids. Between the trimmed V and J ends, which lost 1 base and 2 bases, there was a span of 11 bases. Per germline, CDR1 GTSNPN and CDR2 SVGIG (reference sequence). The CDR3 loop is CAWSGGTATNEKLFF. The CDR3 DNA follows: TGTGCCTGGAGTGGCGGGACCGCGACTAATGAAAAACTGTTTTTT.

V gene TRBV4-3 combines with J gene TRBJ1-1, with 8 bases fitting TRBD1. This CDR3 has 14 amino acids. After removal of 1 base from V and 4 bases from J, the junction contained 2 bases not matched to a gene. Germline CDR1 LGHNA, CDR2 YSLEER. CDR3 sequence reads: CASSQVQGGTEAFF. CDR3 bases: TGCGCCAGCAGCCAAGTACAGGGGGGCACTGAAGCTTTCTTT.

The sample holds one count of this clone. V and J are TRBV28 and TRBJ1-3; no definite D call. CDR3 size: 13 residues. Germline CDR1 MDHEN, CDR2 SYDVKM. Trimming removed 8 bases at V and 1 base at J, with 9 bases between. The CDR3 loop reads CASQRGSGNTIYF. The CDR3 region has the DNA TGTGCCAGCCAACGGGGATCTGGAAACACCATATATTTT.

The J gene is TRBJ2-5, the V gene TRBV10-3, with D perhaps being TRBD1 or TRBD2 (5 bases each). Germline values: CDR1 ENHRY, CDR2 SYGVKD. V gave up 3 bases and J gave up 5 bases, with 10 bases separating them. The CDR3 is made up of 13 amino acids. DNA of the CDR3: TGTGCCATCAGTGACAACTGGGGGGAGACCCAGTACTTC. The encoded protein is CAISDNWGETQYF.

The chain employs TRBV3-1 (or the pseudogene TRBV3-2) and TRBJ1-6; D uncertain. CDR1 is LGHDT and CDR2 is YNNKEL in the germline V gene (reference sequence). This CDR3 has 16 residues. The ends were cut back, 5 bases at V and 1 base at J, with 12 bases in the middle. As DNA, the CDR3 is TGTGCCAGCAGCAGTACTTTCGCATCCTATAATTCACCCCTCCACTTT. Amino acid sequence: CASSSTFASYNSPLHF.

This clone was recorded only once. J is TRBJ1-3 and V is TRBV11-2; a weak D match, TRBD1 (5 bases). Trimming shortened V by 5 bases and J by 2 bases, and 13 bases separated the two germline ends. This CDR3 contains 15 residues. CDR1 is SGHAT and CDR2 is FQNNGV in the germline V gene. The CDR3 nucleotides read TGTGCCAGCAGCCTGATCGGGGGGACTGGAAACACCATATATTTT. Translating it yields CASSLIGGTGNTIYF.

This sequence joins TRBV12-5 and TRBJ2-7; D tentatively fits TRBD1 or TRBD2 (5 bases each). CDR1 LGHNT and CDR2 FRNRAP come from the germline V gene. The CDR3 consists of 15 residues. V was cut by 6 bases and J by 2 bases, with 17 bases left in between. The CDR3 is CASGLSFGAPYEQYF. For the CDR3, the DNA is TGTGCTAGTGGCCTATCGTTCGGGGCTCCCTACGAGCAGTACTTC.

V and J are TRBV4-3 and TRBJ1-3; 7 bases agree with TRBD1. V gave up 1 base and J gave up 2 bases; unmatched junction bases: 5. This CDR3 region has 16 residues. Per germline, CDR1 LGHNA and CDR2 YSLEER. The CDR3 reads CASSQARTGAGNTIYF. CDR3 coding DNA: TGCGCCAGCAGCCAAGCCAGGACAGGCGCTGGAAACACCATATATTTT.

The chain links TRBV27 to TRBJ1-1; no definite D call. The germline CDR1 and CDR2 sequences are MNHEY and SMNVEV (reference sequence). Deletions cut 5 bases from V and 1 base from J, with 11 bases between. The CDR3 spans 14 residues. CDR3 nucleotides: TGTGCCAGCAGTATCCGACCAAGGAACACTGAAGCTTTCTTT. Its protein product is CASSIRPRNTEAFF.

V gene TRBV9 combines with J gene TRBJ2-7; TRBD2 matches 7 bases. CDR1 is SGDLS, CDR2 YYNGEE, per germline. V lost 0 bases, J lost 6 bases, and 3 bases stayed unmatched. The CDR3 has 13 residues. Written as DNA, the CDR3 is TGTGCCAGCAGCGTAGCGGCTAGCGGCGAGCAGTACTTC. Its protein is CASSVAASGEQYF.

The sample holds one count of this clone. The V call is TRBV5-1, the J call TRBJ2-1, with 9 bases fitting TRBD2. Trimming removed 6 bases from V and 1 base from J; junction bases left unmatched: 5. Per germline, CDR1 SGHRS and CDR2 YFSETQ. This CDR3 is built from 15 residues. CDR3 sequence (DNA): TGCGCCAGCAACGAAGCGGGGGGTTCCTACAATGAGCAGTTCTTC. Protein sequence: CASNEAGGSYNEQFF.

This clone has a single count. The V call is TRBV6-2 or TRBV6-3, the J call TRBJ2-7, with D hard to call. V was trimmed by 0 bases and J by 6 bases, leaving 3 bases between them. Germline CDR1 MNHEY, CDR2 SVGEGT. This CDR3 region has 11 residues. The CDR3 nucleotides read TGTGCCAGCAGTTACTCGGTCGAGCAGTACTTC. The encoded protein is CASSYSVEQYF.

This clone has just one count. The chain recombines TRBV9 with TRBJ2-3; the D gene is possibly TRBD2 (7 bases). V gave up 4 bases and J gave up 2 bases, with 23 bases separating them. CDR1 is SGDLS, CDR2 YYNGEE, per germline. This CDR3 spans 18 amino acids. CDR3 sequence (DNA): TGTGCCAGCAGCCGTAGCCCCCCACGGGGGGCTACCACAGATACGCAGTATTTT. The encoded protein is CASSRSPPRGATTDTQYF.

The rearrangement joins TRBV10-2 to TRBJ1-5, with D perhaps matching TRBD1 (6 bases). Trimming took off 0 bases at V and 5 bases at J, with 11 bases between the two ends. This CDR3 has 15 residues. Germline values: CDR1 WSHSY, CDR2 SAAADI. The CDR3 DNA is TGCGCCAGCAGTGAGTCGACGGGGGGCGATCAGCCCCAGCATTTT. Its protein is CASSESTGGDQPQHF.

This clone was observed a single time. The chain carries TRBV24-1 and TRBJ2-2; perhaps D is TRBD1 or TRBD2 (5 bases each). This CDR3 region has 12 residues. CDR1 KGHDR and CDR2 SFDVKD come from the germline V gene. V was trimmed by 6 bases and J by 6 bases, leaving 7 bases between them. The CDR3 loop is CATSRGPGELFF. DNA of the CDR3: TGTGCCACCAGTAGGGGACCCGGGGAGCTGTTTTTT.

The chain is built from TRBV2 and TRBJ1-4, with 7 bases that match TRBD1. Trimming took 5 bases from V and 3 from J; bases not matched to a gene: 12. CDR1 is SNHLY and CDR2 is FYNNEI in the germline V gene. CDR3 length equals 17 residues. CDR3 loop: CASSRTPQGTSNEKLFF. The CDR3 DNA reads as TGTGCCAGCAGTCGAACACCACAGGGGACCTCTAATGAAAAACTGTTTTTT.

The V call is TRBV30, the J call TRBJ2-7; perhaps TRBD1 as D (6 bases). The CDR3 is made up of 14 amino acids. Per the germline V gene, CDR1 is GTSNPN and CDR2 is SVGIG (reference sequence). V was cut by 0 bases and J by 0 bases, with 9 bases left in between. CDR3 sequence (DNA): TGTGCCTGGAGTGTACGGACAGTCTCCTACGAGCAGTACTTC. Translating gives CAWSVRTVSYEQYF.

The rearrangement joins TRBV11-2 to TRBJ2-7; D not resolved. The germline CDR1 and CDR2 sequences are SGHAT and FQNNGV. CDR3 size: 14 residues. V lost 1 base to trimming and J lost 7 bases, with 14 bases between them. The CDR3, as DNA: TGTGCCAGCAGCTTAGGCCCGTACAGCGAGGAGCAGTACTTC. Translating it yields CASSLGPYSEEQYF.

The CDR3 DNA reads TGTGCCAGCTCACCAGGGGCGGCTAATGAAAAACTGTTTTTT. Translating gives CASSPGAANEKLFF. This rearrangement joins TRBV18 to TRBJ1-4; tentatively, D is TRBD1 (5 bases). Looked up from germline, CDR1 is KGHSH and CDR2 is LQKENI. The CDR3 is made up of 14 amino acids. Trimming cost V 2 bases and J 3 bases, with 7 bases left between them.

This sequence joins TRBV27 and TRBJ1-4; maybe TRBD1 (6 bases). The CDR3 totals 14 residues. Trimming cost V 6 bases and J 5 bases, with 13 bases left between them. Germline CDR1 is MNHEY and CDR2 is SMNVEV (reference sequence). This CDR3 reads CASSMRGLNEKLFF. The DNA for the CDR3 is TGTGCCAGCAGCATGAGGGGGTTAAATGAAAAACTGTTTTTT.

This chain links TRBV10-3 with TRBJ1-1; D gene uncertain. Per germline, CDR1 ENHRY and CDR2 SYGVKD. CDR3 size: 13 residues. Between the trimmed V and J ends, which lost 7 bases and 0 bases, there was a span of 9 bases. The DNA for the CDR3 is TGTGCCATCAAGGGCGGCTTGAACACTGAAGCTTTCTTT. Its protein is CAIKGGLNTEAFF.